This TCR beta chain stems from a study of blood T cells in healthy people across ages. CDR1 and CDR2 (germline): MRHNA, SNTAGT. Trimming took off 7 bases at V and 7 bases at J, with 14 bases between the two ends. The CDR3 sequence is 12 residues long. Study outcomes and limitations: With age, beta diversity per million T cells declined roughly linearly, significantly by over 35.

A note on this clonotype: Its matching antigen is unknown.

With a J-beta primer mix and a sample-barcoded 5' primer, a second PCR ran about 7 to 12 cycles. TCRdb itself ran the 5' RACE reads through MiXCR, one entry per CDR3 protein. The sample lists about 800,000 distinct CDR3 sequences; around 50% were seen once. The chain recombines TRBV6-4 with TRBJ2-7; D gene unclear. The clonotype comes from an elderly man in good health. Material for sequencing was blood. DNA of the CDR3: TGTGCCAGCACCCTGATTTGGCATGAGCAGTACTTC. It codes for CASTLIWHEQYF.